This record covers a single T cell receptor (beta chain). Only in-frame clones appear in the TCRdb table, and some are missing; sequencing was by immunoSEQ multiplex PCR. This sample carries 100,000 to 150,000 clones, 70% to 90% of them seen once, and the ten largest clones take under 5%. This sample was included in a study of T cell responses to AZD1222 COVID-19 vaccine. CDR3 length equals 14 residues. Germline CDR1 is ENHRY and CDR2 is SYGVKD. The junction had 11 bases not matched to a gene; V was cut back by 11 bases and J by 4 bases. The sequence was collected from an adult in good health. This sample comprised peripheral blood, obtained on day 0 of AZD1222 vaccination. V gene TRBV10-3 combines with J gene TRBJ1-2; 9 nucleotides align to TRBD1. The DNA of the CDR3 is TGTGCCTCCCTTATGGGACAGGGATCCTATGGCTACACCTTC. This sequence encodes CASLMGQGSYGYTF.